This T cell receptor beta chain was sequenced in a study of CXCR4 blockade with PD-1 therapy in pancreatic cancer. CDR3 length: 14 residues. The V end lost 4 bases, the J end lost 12 bases, and 22 bases lay between the germline ends. Germline V gene lookup returns CDR1 MRHNA and CDR2 SNTAGT. Clones were sequenced by immunoSEQ multiplex PCR, and TCRdb holds only the in-frame ones, with some missing. In the table there are 4,000 to 6,000 clones, nearly 50% of which are singletons. This clone has just a few counts. The sample was tumor tissue. The sequence came from a human donor with pancreatic ductal adenocarcinoma. The chain combines TRBV6-4 with TRBJ2-7; D possibly uses TRBD1 or TRBD2 (5 bases each). CDR3 sequence (DNA): TGTGCCAGCAGTGCGGACACCCTCCTAGCAAAGGGGTACTTC. It is translated as CASSADTLLAKGYF.